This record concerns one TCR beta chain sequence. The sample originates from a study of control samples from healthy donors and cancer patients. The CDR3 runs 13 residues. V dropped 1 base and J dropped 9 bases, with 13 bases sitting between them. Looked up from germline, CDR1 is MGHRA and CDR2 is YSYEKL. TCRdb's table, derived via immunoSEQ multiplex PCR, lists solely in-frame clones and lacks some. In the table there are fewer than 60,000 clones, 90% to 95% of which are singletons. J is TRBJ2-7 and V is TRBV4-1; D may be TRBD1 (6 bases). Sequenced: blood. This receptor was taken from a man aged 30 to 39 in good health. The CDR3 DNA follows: TGCGCCAGCAGCCAAGCTCCAGGGGACACGCAGTACTTC. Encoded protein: CASSQAPGDTQYF.